This T cell receptor (beta chain) was captured by sequencing in a study of control samples from healthy donors and cancer patients. Sequencing was performed with immunoSEQ multiplex PCR; in TCRdb, only in-frame clones are kept and a portion is missing. The sample yields more than 95,000 clones, about 90% seen once. This clone was seen only a few times. Trimming shortened V by 3 bases and J by 3 bases, and 26 bases separated the two germline ends. The CDR3 consists of 19 residues. Germline V gene data show CDR1 as GTSNPN and CDR2 as SVGIG (reference sequence). This rearrangement joins TRBV30 to TRBJ1-4, with TRBD1 as a possible D gene (5 bases). The receptor was derived from a man younger than 35 in good health. The material sequenced was blood. The CDR3: CAWSPIGQRISRANEKLFF. The CDR3 DNA reads as TGTGCCTGGAGCCCTATTGGACAAAGAATAAGCAGGGCTAATGAAAAACTGTTTTTT.